This TCR beta chain is drawn from a study of OX40 agonist ivuxolimab in advanced cancers. The wider study: Subjects had a mean age of roughly 57 years, with a range of about 23 to 79; roughly 80% were male. Allowance was made for prior anti-PD-1, anti-PD-L1 or anti-CTLA-4 therapy, and 35% to 40% had some. Partial responses were observed in three patients, of whom one had hepatocellular carcinoma and two had cutaneous melanoma. Whole-study results and caveats: Researchers report that CD8+ T cells had, on average, more expanded clones than CD4+.

The CDR3 totals 16 residues. Germline loops: CDR1 SEHNR, CDR2 FQNEAQ (reference sequence). Trimming removed 5 bases from V and 6 bases from J, with 19 bases in between. Concerning this clone itself: Its target is not known.

Data came from immunoSEQ multiplex PCR; TCRdb stores just in-frame clones and leaves some out. The repertoire includes roughly 50,000 clones, 75% to 90% of them detected once, and around 12% sits in the top ten. The TCR originated in an adult with an advanced solid tumor such as melanoma, head and neck, liver or kidney cancer. The rearrangement uses TRBV7-9 and TRBJ1-4; D is perhaps TRBD1 (6 bases). Sequencing used CD4+ or CD8+ T cells sorted from blood, obtained in a trial of the OX40 agonist ivuxolimab. This CDR3 is CASSPLGTPVHEKLFF. CDR3 DNA: TGTGCCAGCAGCCCATTAGGGACACCAGTACATGAAAAACTGTTTTTT.